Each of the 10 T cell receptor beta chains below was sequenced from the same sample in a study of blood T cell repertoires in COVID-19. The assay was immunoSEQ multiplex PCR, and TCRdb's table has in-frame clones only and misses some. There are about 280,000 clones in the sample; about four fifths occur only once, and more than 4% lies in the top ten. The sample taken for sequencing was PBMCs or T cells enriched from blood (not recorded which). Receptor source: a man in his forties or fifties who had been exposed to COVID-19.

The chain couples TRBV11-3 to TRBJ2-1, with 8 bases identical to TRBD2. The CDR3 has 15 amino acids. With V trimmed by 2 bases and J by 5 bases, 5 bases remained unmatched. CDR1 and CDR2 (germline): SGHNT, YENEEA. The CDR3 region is CASSLPGTRNNEQFF. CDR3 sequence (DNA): TGTGCCAGCAGCTTACCTGGGACTAGGAACAATGAGCAGTTCTTC.

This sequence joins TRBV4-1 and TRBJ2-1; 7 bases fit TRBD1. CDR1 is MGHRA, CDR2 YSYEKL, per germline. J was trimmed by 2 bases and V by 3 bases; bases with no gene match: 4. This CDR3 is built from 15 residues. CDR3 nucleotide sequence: TGCGCCAGCAGCCAGGCCGGGACAGCCTACAATGAGCAGTTCTTC. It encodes CASSQAGTAYNEQFF.

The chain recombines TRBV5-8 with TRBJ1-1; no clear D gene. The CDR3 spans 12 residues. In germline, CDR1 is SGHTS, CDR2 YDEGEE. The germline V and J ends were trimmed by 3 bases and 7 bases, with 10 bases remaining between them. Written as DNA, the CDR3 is TGTGCCAGCAGCTCGGACGGAGGTGAAGCTTTCTTT. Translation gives CASSSDGGEAFF.

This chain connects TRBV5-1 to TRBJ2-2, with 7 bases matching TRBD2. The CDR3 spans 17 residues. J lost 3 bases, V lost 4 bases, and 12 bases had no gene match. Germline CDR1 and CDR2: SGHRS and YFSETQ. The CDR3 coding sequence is TGCGCCAGCAGCCCCCGCAGGCGGGAGCGCGACACCGGGGAGCTGTTTTTT. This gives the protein CASSPRRRERDTGELFF.

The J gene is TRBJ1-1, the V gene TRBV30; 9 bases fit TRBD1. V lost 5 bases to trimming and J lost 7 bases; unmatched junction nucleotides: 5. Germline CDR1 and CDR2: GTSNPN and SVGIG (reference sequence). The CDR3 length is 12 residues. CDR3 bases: TGTGCCTGGGGTGGACAGGGGCATGAAGCTTTCTTT. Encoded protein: CAWGGQGHEAFF.

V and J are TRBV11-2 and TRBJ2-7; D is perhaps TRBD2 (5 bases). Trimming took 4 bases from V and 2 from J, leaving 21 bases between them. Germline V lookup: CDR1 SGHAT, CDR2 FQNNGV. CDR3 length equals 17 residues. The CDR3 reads CASSSRPSGSSTYEQYF. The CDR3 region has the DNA TGTGCCAGCAGCTCTCGACCCAGCGGTTCTAGCACCTACGAGCAGTACTTC. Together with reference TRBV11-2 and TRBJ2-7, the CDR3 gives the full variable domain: EAGVAQSPRYKIIEKRQSVAFWCNPISGHATLYWYQQILGQGPKLLIQFQNNGVVDDSQLPKDRFSAERLKGVDSTLKIQPAKLEDSAVYLCASSSRPSGSSTYEQYFGPGTRLTVT.

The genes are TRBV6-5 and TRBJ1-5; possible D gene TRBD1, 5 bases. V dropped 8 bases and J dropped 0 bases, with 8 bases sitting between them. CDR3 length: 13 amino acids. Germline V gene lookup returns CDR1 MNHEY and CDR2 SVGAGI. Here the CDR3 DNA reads TGTGCCAGCTGCGGGACTAGCAATCAGCCCCAGCATTTT. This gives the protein CASCGTSNQPQHF.

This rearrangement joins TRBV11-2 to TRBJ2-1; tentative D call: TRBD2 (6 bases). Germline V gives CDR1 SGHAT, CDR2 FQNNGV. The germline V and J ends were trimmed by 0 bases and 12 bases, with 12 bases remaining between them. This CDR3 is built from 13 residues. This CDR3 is CASSLDRDGRQFF. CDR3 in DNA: TGTGCCAGCAGCTTAGACAGGGACGGGAGGCAGTTCTTC.

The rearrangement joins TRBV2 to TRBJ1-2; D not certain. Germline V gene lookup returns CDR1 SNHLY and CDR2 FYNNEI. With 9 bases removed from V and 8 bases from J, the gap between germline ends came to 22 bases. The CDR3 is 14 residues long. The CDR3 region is CARQKLGSPFGYTF. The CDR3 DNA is TGTGCCAGACAGAAGTTGGGCTCGCCCTTCGGCTACACCTTC.

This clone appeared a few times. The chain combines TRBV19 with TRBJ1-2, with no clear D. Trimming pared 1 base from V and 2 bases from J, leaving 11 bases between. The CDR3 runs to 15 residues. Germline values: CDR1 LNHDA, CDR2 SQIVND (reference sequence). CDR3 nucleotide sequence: TGTGCCAGTAGTATAGCCCAACCAGTAAACTATGGCTACACCTTC. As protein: CASSIAQPVNYGYTF.